One sample yielded the 31 T cell receptor beta chains listed below, sequenced in a study of breast tumors, draining lymph nodes, adjacent tissues. TCRdb used MiXCR to reprocess the multiplex PCR reads, holding one entry per CDR3 protein. Counted here are over 12,000 distinct CDR3 sequences, roughly 50% occurring once; the ten biggest clones make up about 28%. Source material: tumor-adjacent breast tissue. These TCRs come from a female donor with breast cancer. Some clones in this sample may be carry-over from other donors' samples.

The rearrangement joins TRBV11-3 to TRBJ2-1; a possible D gene is TRBD2 (6 bases). The V gene's germline CDR1 is SGHNT and CDR2 YENEEA. This CDR3 contains 14 residues. V was cut by 1 base and J by 4 bases, with 8 bases left in between. CDR3 in amino acids: CASSLGGDYNEQFF. CDR3 sequence (DNA): TGTGCCAGCAGCTTAGGCGGGGATTACAATGAGCAGTTCTTC.

In the case of this clonotype: One junction end disagrees with the germline gene, perhaps due to a read error. The rearrangement uses TRBV5-1 and TRBJ1-6, with TRBD1 matching 8 bases. The germline V gene has CDR1 SGHRS and CDR2 YFSETQ. This CDR3 is 14 amino acids long. The CDR3 protein is CASSLGQGNLPLHF. Here the CDR3 DNA reads TGCGCCAGCAGCTTGGGACAGGGGAATTTACCCCTCCACTTT.

In its sample, this clonotype was seen many times. The V call is TRBV20-1, the J call TRBJ2-7, with 7 bases aligning to TRBD1. The J segment lost 2 bases and the V segment lost 5 bases, leaving 9 bases of the junction unmatched. Germline V CDR1 and CDR2: DFQATT, SNEGSKA (reference sequence). The CDR3 is made up of 14 amino acids. CDR3 DNA: TGCAGTGCTGACCCACGGCAGGGGGCCTACGAGCAGTACTTC. It yields the protein CSADPRQGAYEQYF.

Many counts were recorded for this clonotype. A much larger clone lies one base from this, so it may be a read error. The chain has TRBV6-4 and TRBJ2-1, with 9 positions matching TRBD1. The CDR3 length is 15 residues. CDR1 and CDR2 (germline): MRHNA, SNTAGT. With V trimmed by 5 bases and J by 2 bases, 4 bases remained unmatched. The CDR3 coding sequence is TGTGCCAGCAGTCACGGGACAGGGACCTACAATGAGCAGTTCTTC. Residues: CASSHGTGTYNEQFF.

The sample holds one count of this clonotype. The gene calls are TRBV14 and TRBJ2-2; D is uncertain. This CDR3 region has 14 residues. CDR1 is SGHDN, CDR2 FVKESK, per germline. Deletions cut 3 bases from V and 0 bases from J, with 5 bases between. The CDR3: CASSHRANTGELFF. CDR3 nucleotides: TGTGCCAGCAGCCATCGGGCGAACACCGGGGAGCTGTTTTTT.

The rearrangement uses TRBV18 and TRBJ1-1; 7 bases fit TRBD1. Trimming cost V 11 bases and J 0 bases; bases outside gene matches: 6. Germline CDR1 is KGHSH and CDR2 is LQKENI. This CDR3 region has 13 residues. The CDR3 coding sequence is TGTGCCGGCACACAGGGGTTGAACACTGAAGCTTTCTTT. Residues: CAGTQGLNTEAFF. Full variable domain (missing parts from reference TRBV18 and TRBJ1-1): NAGVMQNPRHLVRRRGQEARLRCSPMKGHSHVYWYRQLPEEGLKFMVYLQKENIIDESGMPKERFSAEFPKEGPSILRIQQVVRGDSAAYFCAGTQGLNTEAFFGQGTRLTVV.

The gene calls are TRBV7-2 and TRBJ2-1, with D hard to call. Per germline, CDR1 SGHTA and CDR2 FQGNSA. CDR3 length: 13 residues. Trimming took 4 bases from V and 6 from J, leaving 10 bases between them. DNA of the CDR3: TGTGCCAGCAGCTCTGGGAATCTCAATGAGCAGTTCTTC. It translates to CASSSGNLNEQFF.

This clonotype is labeled medium-sized. V usage is TRBV9 and J usage is TRBJ2-1; D possibly corresponds to TRBD1 (6 bases). The CDR3 extends over 15 amino acids. Germline loops: CDR1 SGDLS, CDR2 YYNGEE. V dropped 0 bases and J dropped 0 bases, with 7 bases sitting between them. In nucleotides, the CDR3 is TGTGCCAGCAGCGTAGGGACAGTCTCCTACAATGAGCAGTTCTTC. Translated: CASSVGTVSYNEQFF.

This clonotype appeared many times. The chain uses TRBV20-1 and TRBJ2-1; TRBD2 agrees at 10 bases. The J segment lost 7 bases and the V segment lost 5 bases, leaving 5 bases of the junction unmatched. The CDR3 extends over 13 amino acids. Germline CDR1 is DFQATT and CDR2 is SNEGSKA (reference sequence). The CDR3 loop is CSAEGSGRNEQFF. The CDR3 coding sequence is TGCAGTGCTGAGGGTAGCGGGAGGAATGAGCAGTTCTTC.

This clonotype was detected many times. The chain employs TRBV6-1 and TRBJ1-2; D not certain. The germline CDR1 and CDR2 sequences are MNHNS and SASEGT. CDR3 length equals 16 residues. V was trimmed by 1 base and J by 0 bases, leaving 12 bases between them. The CDR3 protein is CASSEEVVRANYGYTF. In nucleotides, the CDR3 is TGTGCCAGCAGTGAAGAAGTCGTGAGAGCTAACTATGGCTACACCTTC.

The rearrangement joins TRBV6-6 to TRBJ1-2; the match to TRBD1 covers 7 bases. With 2 bases clipped from V and 8 bases from J, the junction kept 8 bases outside the gene matches. The germline V gene encodes CDR1 MNHNY and CDR2 SVGAGI (reference sequence). There are 14 residues in the CDR3. The CDR3 region has the DNA TGTGCCAGCAGTTACCCGACAGGGAAGGAGGGCTACACCTTC. Amino acids: CASSYPTGKEGYTF.

This clonotype was recorded only once. The chain is built from TRBV7-6 and TRBJ2-2; D ambiguous. There are 14 residues in the CDR3. Germline loops: CDR1 SGHVS, CDR2 FNYEAQ. V was pared by 1 base and J by 7 bases, with 10 bases between. The CDR3 is CASSLGGTLGELFF. Written as DNA, the CDR3 is TGTGCCAGCAGCTTAGGCGGCACCCTCGGGGAGCTGTTTTTT. The full variable domain, completed using reference TRBV7-6 and TRBJ2-2, is GAGVSQSPRYKVTKRGQDVALRCDPISGHVSLYWYRQALGQGPEFLTYFNYEAQQDKSGLPNDRFSAERPEGSISTLTIQRTEQRDSAMYRCASSLGGTLGELFFGEGSRLTVL.

This clonotype was seen only a few times. The chain has TRBV12-3 or TRBV12-4 and TRBJ1-5; D gene unclear. The CDR3 consists of 15 residues. V was pared by 6 bases and J by 11 bases, with 23 bases between. The DNA for the CDR3 is TGTGCCAGCAGCCCAACGGCAGGCGACCAAGAGACCCAGCATTTT. Translation: CASSPTAGDQETQHF.

This chain connects TRBV7-6 to TRBJ1-4, with TRBD1 as a possible D gene (5 bases). Trimming removed 5 bases from V and 6 bases from J, with 13 bases in between. Germline V lookup: CDR1 SGHVS, CDR2 FNYEAQ. The CDR3 is made up of 14 amino acids. The CDR3 DNA reads as TGTGCCAGCAGCCTGGGGGGAGGCGATGAAAAACTGTTTTTT. Protein: CASSLGGGDEKLFF. Full variable domain (remainder filled in from reference TRBV7-6 and TRBJ1-4): GAGVSQSPRYKVTKRGQDVALRCDPISGHVSLYWYRQALGQGPEFLTYFNYEAQQDKSGLPNDRFSAERPEGSISTLTIQRTEQRDSAMYRCASSLGGGDEKLFFGSGTQLSVL.

Judged by abundance, this clonotype is medium-sized. The chain combines TRBV6-2 or TRBV6-3 with TRBJ1-2, with 10 bases fitting TRBD1. The CDR3 has 15 amino acids. The V and J ends lost 2 bases and 8 bases, in that order; junction bases with no gene match: 8. Germline V gene lookup returns CDR1 MNHEY and CDR2 SVGEGT. The CDR3 bases are TGTGCCAGCAGTTACGGGGGACAGGGGACGAAGGGCTACACCTTC. Translating it yields CASSYGGQGTKGYTF.

This clonotype is classed as medium-sized. Mismatch with germline at one junction end may stem from a read error. V usage is TRBV4-1 and J usage is TRBJ1-6, with D maybe TRBD1 (5 bases). The CDR3 contains 16 residues. Germline V CDR1 and CDR2: MGHRA, YSYEKL. The CDR3 nucleotides are TGCGCCAGCAGCTTACAGGTCAACTCCGATAATTCACCCCTCCACTTT. It specifies CASSLQVNSDNSPLHF.

About this clonotype: Because the CDR3 is missing its conserved closing phenylalanine or tryptophan, this is likely a read error. Because the CDR3's place on the DNA is in doubt, the DNA is left out and the CDR3 is given as listed by TCRdb. The J gene is TRBJ1-2, the V gene TRBV3-1. The CDR3 is 14 residues long, counting both termini. Germline lookup yields CDR1 LGHDT and CDR2 YNNKEL (reference sequence). The CDR3 here is CASSHIEGTSGRAA.

In its sample, this clonotype was seen many times. This sequence may be a read error, since a much larger clone differs from it by one base. The rearrangement links TRBV12-3 or TRBV12-4 to TRBJ2-3; TRBD2 agrees at 7 bases. The ends lost 3 bases at V and 1 base at J; junction bases unmatched: 1. The CDR3 runs 14 residues. The CDR3 loop reads CASSFLAGTDTQYF. CDR3 DNA sequence: TGTGCCAGCAGTTTCCTAGCGGGCACAGATACGCAGTATTTT.

The rearrangement links TRBV20-1 to TRBJ2-1, with 8 bases aligning to TRBD2. Germline CDR1 is DFQATT and CDR2 is SNEGSKA (reference sequence). V trimming: 1 base; J trimming: 7 bases; junction bases outside the gene matches: 6. The CDR3 length is 14 residues. Written as DNA, the CDR3 is TGCAGTGCTAGAGTTTCGGGCGGGGGGAATGAGCAGTTCTTC. It encodes CSARVSGGGNEQFF.

This clonotype was found many times. V is TRBV15 and J is TRBJ1-4; D not certain. This CDR3 has 15 amino acids. Germline V gene sequence: CDR1 LNHNV, CDR2 YYDKDF (reference sequence). V was clipped by 0 bases and J by 8 bases, with 13 bases between them. CDR3 nucleotides: TGTGCCACCAGCAGAGATAGCAGAGGAGGCGAAAAACTGTTTTTT. Its translation: CATSRDSRGGEKLFF.

This clonotype was counted many times. A much larger clone differs from this one at a single base, so this may be a read error. This rearrangement joins TRBV20-1 to TRBJ1-5; tentative D call: TRBD1 (6 bases). Germline V gene lookup returns CDR1 DFQATT and CDR2 SNEGSKA (reference sequence). This CDR3 contains 14 residues. The V end lost 7 bases, the J end lost 11 bases, and 24 bases lay between the germline ends. The CDR3 loop reads CSVRGRRGNSAQHF. CDR3 sequence (DNA): TGCAGTGTCAGGGGCAGGCGGGGAAATTCGGCCCAGCATTTT.

This clonotype was counted at least ten times. V and J are TRBV11-3 and TRBJ2-2; 7 bases agree with TRBD1. The CDR3 is 15 amino acids. The trim removed 5 bases at V and 1 base at J, leaving 4 bases unmatched. The germline CDR1 and CDR2 sequences are SGHNT and YENEEA. The CDR3 DNA reads as TGTGCCAGCAGCCCCGACAGGGTGAACACCGGGGAGCTGTTTTTT. It codes for CASSPDRVNTGELFF.

Notes on this clonotype: One end of the junction varies from germline; a read error may be responsible. V is TRBV5-1 and J is TRBJ2-7, with D perhaps TRBD1 (5 bases). This CDR3 comprises 12 residues. The germline V gene encodes CDR1 SGHRS and CDR2 YFSETQ. Here the CDR3 reads CASSWQGDEHYF. The CDR3 DNA follows: TGCGCCAGCAGTTGGCAGGGTGACGAGCACTACTTC.

The chain joins TRBV24-1 to TRBJ1-5, with unresolved D. Looked up from germline, CDR1 is KGHDR and CDR2 is SFDVKD. The length of the CDR3 is 12 residues. V dropped 6 bases and J dropped 2 bases, with 4 bases sitting between them. The CDR3: CATSTGNQPQHF. The DNA of the CDR3 is TGTGCCACCAGTACAGGCAATCAGCCCCAGCATTTT.

This clonotype has at least ten counts. This CDR3 reads CASSASGAGPQETQYF. The DNA of the CDR3 is TGTGCCAGCAGCGCGTCAGGGGCAGGGCCACAAGAGACCCAGTACTTC. V is TRBV9 and J is TRBJ2-5; possibly TRBD1 for D (6 bases). This CDR3 has 16 amino acids. CDR1 is SGDLS and CDR2 is YYNGEE in the germline V gene. The germline V and J ends were trimmed by 3 bases and 2 bases, with 17 bases remaining between them.

This clonotype was picked up one time. The chain employs TRBV29-1 and TRBJ1-2; D is perhaps TRBD1 (5 bases). Trimming stripped 1 base from V and 8 bases from J, with 11 bases between. The CDR3 covers 12 residues. The germline V gene has CDR1 SQVTM and CDR2 ANQGSEA. DNA for the CDR3: TGCAGCGTTGAAGGGACACTCTTGGGCTACACCTTC. It encodes CSVEGTLLGYTF.

A remark on this clonotype: The germline gene is not matched at one end of the junction; a read error may be the cause. The V and J genes are TRBV20-1 and TRBJ2-7; D perhaps matches TRBD1 (6 bases). This CDR3 region has 15 residues. CDR1 is DFQATT, CDR2 SNEGSKA, per germline (reference sequence). The CDR3 sequence is CSTRDRQGLVDEQYF. The CDR3 coding sequence is TGCAGTACTAGAGACCGTCAGGGGTTGGTTGACGAGCAGTACTTC.

The V gene is TRBV29-1, the J gene TRBJ1-6, with D possibly matching TRBD1 (5 bases). The germline V and J ends were trimmed by 4 bases and 18 bases, with 13 bases remaining between them. The CDR3 has 10 amino acids. The germline V gene has CDR1 SQVTM and CDR2 ANQGSEA. The CDR3 region is CSVAEGLSHF. CDR3 DNA sequence: TGCAGCGTTGCAGAGGGACTCAGCCACTTT.

The genes are TRBV25-1 and TRBJ1-2, with a tentative D call TRBD1 (5 bases). Germline V gene sequence: CDR1 MGHDK, CDR2 SYGVNS. The CDR3 sequence is 13 residues long. Between the trimmed V and J ends, which lost 9 bases and 9 bases, there was a span of 20 bases. The CDR3 spells CASSRSGGYSYTF. In nucleotides, the CDR3 is TGTGCCAGTTCGCGCAGTGGGGGGTATAGCTACACCTTC.

This clonotype came up many times. The chain has TRBV3-1 and TRBJ1-3, with D maybe TRBD1 (6 bases). CDR1 is LGHDT, CDR2 YNNKEL, per germline (reference sequence). The CDR3 is 16 residues long. V lost 4 bases and J 0 bases, leaving 13 bases between the germline ends. The CDR3 nucleotides read TGTGCCAGCAGCCGTAGGGGACAAAACTCTGGAAACACCATATATTTT. Protein: CASSRRGQNSGNTIYF.

The chain joins TRBV7-8 to TRBJ1-2; TRBD1 might be the D (6 bases). Germline V gene sequence: CDR1 SGHVS, CDR2 FQNEAQ. This CDR3 is built from 19 residues. V was shortened by 7 bases and J by 4 bases, with 31 bases between the two germline ends. The CDR3 DNA reads as TGTGCCAGCACCTCTAAGAGTGGCACTGGAGGGGGGAGGGGCTATGGCTACACCTTC. It specifies CASTSKSGTGGGRGYGYTF.